The next 14 T cell receptor beta chains were all read from a single sample in a study of early T cells in non-severe SARS-CoV-2 infection. TCRdb passed the 5' RACE reads through MiXCR, listing each CDR3 protein once. The repertoire has roughly 86,000 distinct CDR3 sequences, roughly 5.7% of them found once; the top ten carry about 8%. Sequenced: whole blood. The origin of the receptors is an adult who was a healthcare worker with PCR-confirmed SARS-CoV-2 infection or an uninfected control (not recorded which).

This clonotype has only a few counts. The chain couples TRBV7-2 to TRBJ2-3; D remains ambiguous. Trimming stripped 5 bases from V and 0 bases from J, with 9 bases between. Germline lookup yields CDR1 SGHTA and CDR2 FQGNSA. The CDR3 length is 14 residues. The CDR3 coding sequence is TGTGCCAGCAGCCCCTCATCCAGCACAGATACGCAGTATTTT. Translation gives CASSPSSSTDTQYF.

The V gene is TRBV7-2, the J gene TRBJ2-7; 10 nucleotides match TRBD1. Germline assignment: CDR1 SGHTA and CDR2 FQGNSA. V shed 4 bases, J shed 2 bases, and the junction held 2 bases outside the gene matches. The CDR3 has 14 residues. CDR3 region: CASSSDRGTYEQYF. In DNA form, the CDR3 reads TGTGCCAGCAGCTCGGACAGGGGGACCTACGAGCAGTACTTC.

This clonotype was picked up many times. The chain couples TRBV7-8 to TRBJ2-1; 12 bases align to TRBD2. This CDR3 is built from 16 residues. Unmatched junction bases numbered 8, after V lost 4 bases and J lost 7 bases. Per germline, CDR1 SGHVS and CDR2 FQNEAQ. The CDR3 reads CASSSRPGTSGNEQFF. CDR3 DNA: TGTGCCAGCAGCTCCCGCCCCGGGACTAGCGGGAATGAGCAGTTCTTC.

Many counts were recorded for this clonotype. This rearrangement joins TRBV4-2 to TRBJ1-6; 9 positions match TRBD1. Germline assignment: CDR1 LGHNA and CDR2 YNFKEQ. The V gene end was trimmed by 1 base and the J gene end by 5 bases; junction bases not matched to a gene: 0. This CDR3 comprises 15 residues. The CDR3 sequence: CASSQGQGDNSPLHF. In DNA, the CDR3 is TGTGCCAGCAGCCAAGGACAGGGGGATAATTCACCCCTCCACTTT.

This clonotype has at least ten counts. The chain links TRBV11-2 to TRBJ2-7; D gene uncertain. V was pared by 4 bases and J by 9 bases, with 25 bases between. Germline values: CDR1 SGHAT, CDR2 FQNNGV. The CDR3 runs 16 residues. CDR3 bases: TGTGCCAGCAGCTACGCCCCCGGCGGCTACATCTCAACGCAGTACTTC. This gives the protein CASSYAPGGYISTQYF.

The chain carries TRBV7-9 and TRBJ2-2; no clear D gene. V was cut by 4 bases and J by 1 base, with 16 bases left in between. Germline-derived CDR1 and CDR2 are SEHNR and FQNEAQ (reference sequence). The CDR3 is 17 residues long. The CDR3, as DNA: TGTGCCAGCAGCTCCTTCAAATTGAGTGTGAACACCGGGGAGCTGTTTTTT. Protein product: CASSSFKLSVNTGELFF.

This clonotype was picked up many times. The chain carries TRBV7-9 and TRBJ1-6, with 7 bases fitting TRBD1. CDR1 and CDR2 (germline): SEHNR, FQNEAQ (reference sequence). There are 15 residues in the CDR3. The ends lost 5 bases at V and 9 bases at J; junction bases unmatched: 10. CDR3 sequence reads: CASSTTGEIGSPLHF. The DNA of the CDR3 is TGTGCCAGCAGCACCACAGGGGAGATTGGTTCACCCCTCCACTTT.

Many counts were recorded for this clonotype. The chain uses TRBV7-8 and TRBJ1-1; 7 bases map to TRBD1. V was clipped by 5 bases and J by 5 bases; unmatched bases: 20. This CDR3 is 18 amino acids long. Germline CDR1 is SGHVS and CDR2 is FQNEAQ. The CDR3 DNA is TGTGCCAGCAGCACCGACAGGGCCGGCCTACATTCAAGAACTGAAGCTTTCTTT. It yields the protein CASSTDRAGLHSRTEAFF. The entire variable domain, with the rest obtained from reference TRBV7-8 and TRBJ1-1, is as follows: GAGVSQSPRYKVAKRGQDVALRCDPISGHVSLFWYQQALGQGPEFLTYFQNEAQLDKSGLPSDRFFAERPEGSVSTLKIQRTQQEDSAVYLCASSTDRAGLHSRTEAFFGQGTRLTVV.

Only a few counts were recorded for this clonotype. The chain carries TRBV7-2 and TRBJ2-3; 13 positions agree with TRBD2. The CDR3 contains 17 residues. V gave up 4 bases and J gave up 1 base; unmatched junction bases: 5. Germline V gene data show CDR1 as SGHTA and CDR2 as FQGNSA. The CDR3 here is CASSWTSGRRGTDTQYF. The CDR3 DNA reads as TGTGCCAGCAGCTGGACTAGCGGGAGACGCGGCACAGATACGCAGTATTTT.

This clonotype has at least ten counts. One junction end does not reproduce the germline sequence, and a read error may be involved. V gene TRBV2 combines with J gene TRBJ2-1; 7 bases line up with TRBD2. This CDR3 region has 15 residues. Germline assignment: CDR1 SNHLY and CDR2 FYNNEI. CDR3 nucleotide sequence: TGTGCCAGCAGAGATACTAGCGACTCCTTCAATGAGCAGTTCTTC. It translates to CASRDTSDSFNEQFF.

Many counts were recorded for this clonotype. V is TRBV19 and J is TRBJ2-7; maybe TRBD1 (5 bases). The CDR3 consists of 14 residues. Per the germline V gene, CDR1 is LNHDA and CDR2 is SQIVND (reference sequence). Trimming cost V 5 bases and J 6 bases, with 17 bases left between them. As DNA, the CDR3 is TGTGCCAGTAGTGTCAAGCATGGGGCCTTCGAGCAGTACTTC. Protein product: CASSVKHGAFEQYF.

This clonotype showed up many times. Here the CDR3 reads CASSRTPANTGELFF. The CDR3 nucleotides read TGTGCCAGCAGTAGGACCCCAGCGAACACCGGGGAGCTGTTTTTT. The chain recombines TRBV7-2 with TRBJ2-2, with D uncertain. The V end was cut by 6 bases, the J end by 0 bases, with 11 bases between. CDR1 is SGHTA, CDR2 FQGNSA, per germline. There are 15 residues in the CDR3.

This clonotype was seen repeatedly, ten times or more. At one end, the junction sequence differs from germline, possibly due to a read error. The chain combines TRBV4-3 with TRBJ2-2, with D perhaps matching TRBD1 or TRBD2 (6 bases each). The germline CDR1 and CDR2 sequences are LGHNA and YSLEER. The CDR3 loop spans 12 amino acids. The CDR3 sequence is CASRQATGAVFF. The DNA of the CDR3 is TGCGCCAGCAGACAAGCCACGGGGGCCGTGTTTTTT.

This clonotype occurred many times. This chain joins TRBV7-2 and TRBJ2-7, with TRBD2 matching 10 bases. Trimming at V came to 2 bases and at J to 6 bases, leaving 10 bases not matched to a gene. The germline V gene encodes CDR1 SGHTA and CDR2 FQGNSA. The CDR3 is 16 amino acids. Here the CDR3 DNA reads TGTGCCAGCAGCTTACCAACTAGCGGGATCCCCTCCGAGCAGTACTTC. Amino acid sequence: CASSLPTSGIPSEQYF.